This T cell receptor (beta chain) appears in the sequencing data of a study of low-dose radiotherapy and immunotherapy resistance in tumors. Stated time point: after trial treatment. The treatment: LDRT plus nivolumab, ipilimumab, low-dose cyclophosphamide and aspirin (RACIN trial). First-strand cDNA used TRAV- and TRBV-specific primers, covering alpha and beta chains. TCR amplification ran 20 PCR cycles using constant-region and V-primer adapter primers. TCRdb reprocessed the reads via MiXCR and lists one record per CDR3 protein. The data show tens of thousands of distinct CDR3 sequences, less than 30% seen once. CDR3 length: 16 amino acids. The V and J ends lost 3 bases and 1 base, in that order; junction bases with no gene match: 7. Germline V CDR1 and CDR2: LNHNV, YYDKDF (reference sequence). This clonotype has a count of ten or more.

The source material was PBMCs, sampled after low-dose radiotherapy plus immunotherapy. The chain couples TRBV15 to TRBJ2-7; TRBD2 agrees at 9 bases. The TCR was taken from a male donor with prostate cancer. CDR3 protein: CATSSASGIDSYEQYF. CDR3 DNA sequence: TGTGCCACCAGCAGCGCTAGCGGGATCGATTCCTACGAGCAGTACTTC.